This TCR beta chain was captured in a study of T cell responses to AZD1222 COVID-19 vaccine. Broader study findings: Most donors were white British and more were female, and clonal diversity was possibly underestimated.

This CDR3 has 13 residues. V dropped 6 bases and J dropped 5; count of bases not matched to a gene: 5. Germline V CDR1 and CDR2: SNHLY, FYNNEI. Of note for this clone: Its antigen is as yet unknown.

Sequencing used immunoSEQ multiplex PCR; TCRdb keeps in-frame clones, though not all of them. The table has 75,000 to 80,000 clones, more than 60% seen once. The receptor's source is an adult who received the MenACWY meningococcal vaccine as a control. This chain links TRBV2 with TRBJ1-2; 8 bases are shared with TRBD1. The specimen comprised peripheral blood, sampled 28 days after the second dose of the MenACWY control vaccine. In nucleotides, the CDR3 is TGTGCCAGCAGGAAGACAGGGGAGTATGGCTACACCTTC. Encoded protein: CASRKTGEYGYTF.